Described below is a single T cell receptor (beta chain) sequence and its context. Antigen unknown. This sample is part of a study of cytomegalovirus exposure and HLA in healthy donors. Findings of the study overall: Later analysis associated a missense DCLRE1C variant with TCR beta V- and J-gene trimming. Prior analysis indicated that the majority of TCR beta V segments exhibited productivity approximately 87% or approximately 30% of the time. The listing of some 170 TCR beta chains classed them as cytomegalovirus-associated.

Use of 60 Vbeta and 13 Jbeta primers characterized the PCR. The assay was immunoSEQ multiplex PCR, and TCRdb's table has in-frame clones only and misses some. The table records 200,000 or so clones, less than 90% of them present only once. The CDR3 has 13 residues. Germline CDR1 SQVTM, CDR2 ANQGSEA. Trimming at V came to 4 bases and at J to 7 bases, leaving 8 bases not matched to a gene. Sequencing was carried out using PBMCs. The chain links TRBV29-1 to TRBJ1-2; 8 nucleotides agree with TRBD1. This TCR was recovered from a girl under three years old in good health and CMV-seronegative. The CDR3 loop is CSVGPRTGSGYTF. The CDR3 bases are TGCAGCGTTGGCCCCCGGACAGGGAGTGGCTACACCTTC.